These T cell receptor beta chains were read from a single sample in a study of blood T cell repertoires in COVID-19. Assay: immunoSEQ multiplex PCR; the TCRdb copy retains only in-frame clones and omits some. The sample contains approximately 140,000 clones, 88% of which appear only once. Sequencing used peripheral blood. The receptors originated from a woman aged 55-69 years with acute or convalescent COVID-19. Both conserved end residues are part of each CDR3. D genes are given only for firm matches. Clone size appears in some rows only: once, few, many, or a class for an expanded clone.

NA,NA,TRBV18,TRBJ1-1,TGTGCCAGCTCACCAGCAGGAAGGTCTGAAGCTTTCTTT,CASSPAGRSEAFF
once,NA,TRBV5-1,TRBJ2-5,TGCGCCAGCAGCTTGGCCTGGGGAGACACAAGAGAGTCCCAGTACTTC,CASSLAWGDTRESQYF
NA,NA,TRBV5-4,TRBJ2-3,TGTGCCAGCAGCTTGGGCCCGGACAGTCGCACAGATACGCAGTATTTT,CASSLGPDSRTDTQYF
once,TRBD1,TRBV12-3/TRBV12-4,TRBJ1-2,TGTGCCAGCAGTTTGACAGGGCTTGGCTACACCTTC,CASSLTGLGYTF
NA,TRBD2,TRBV24-1,TRBJ2-3,TGTGCCACCAGTGAGACGGACGGGGGGGCCAATACGCAGTATTTT,CATSETDGGANTQYF
once,NA,TRBV30,TRBJ1-1,TGTGCCTGGCAGGGATTGAACACTGAAGCTTTCTTT,CAWQGLNTEAFF
NA,NA,TRBV4-2,TRBJ1-1,TGTGCCAGCAGTCAAGATTTACGGGGGAACACTGAAGCTTTCTTT,CASSQDLRGNTEAFF
few,NA,TRBV28,TRBJ1-1,TGTGCCAGCAGTTCCCGTACTGAAGCTTTCTTT,CASSSRTEAFF
NA,TRBD1,TRBV6-4,TRBJ1-2,TGTGCCAGCAGCATCAAGACAGGGGGAGGTGGTGGCTACACCTTC,CASSIKTGGGGGYTF
NA,NA,TRBV1,TRBJ2-3,TGCACCAGCAGCCCCACCCGGGACGCTCTAGCGGGGGACCGCACAGATACGCAGTATTTT,CTSSPTRDALAGDRTDTQYF
NA,NA,TRBV30,TRBJ2-2,TGTGCCTGGAGTGTCCTGGACACCTCCATCACCGGGGAGCTGTTTTTT,CAWSVLDTSITGELFF
NA,NA,TRBV29-1,TRBJ2-1,TGCAGCGTTGGAAACCCGAGACTAGACTACAATGAGCAGTTCTTC,CSVGNPRLDYNEQFF
NA,TRBD2,TRBV2,TRBJ2-7,TGTGCCAGCAAACTAGCGGGGCTCACCTACGAGCAGTACTTC,CASKLAGLTYEQYF
NA,NA,TRBV28,TRBJ1-5,TGTGCCAGCAGCCGAGTAACGGGGGTGGGCAATCAGCCCCAGCATTTT,CASSRVTGVGNQPQHF
NA,TRBD2,TRBV7-2,TRBJ2-5,TGTGCCAGCAGCCCAACTAGCGTCCAAGAGACCCAGTACTTC,CASSPTSVQETQYF
NA,TRBD1,TRBV29-1,TRBJ2-3,TGCAGCGTTGAGCTCGGACAGGGGGTTGATACGCAGTATTTT,CSVELGQGVDTQYF